Below, 15 T cell receptor beta chains from the same sample are listed, as sequenced in a study of blood T cell repertoires in COVID-19. TCRdb's copy holds only in-frame clones and misses some; the assay was immunoSEQ multiplex PCR. The sample carries more than 250,000 clones, roughly 86% recorded once. The sample consisted of peripheral blood. These receptors were obtained from a human donor in a cohort sampled during active COVID-19.

This clone was detected only once. The chain uses TRBV7-2 and TRBJ2-7; TRBD2 agrees at 7 bases. Trimming cost V 5 bases and J 2 bases; bases outside gene matches: 9. The CDR3 runs to 15 residues. The germline gives CDR1 SGHTA, CDR2 FQGNSA. CDR3 in DNA: TGTGCCAGCAGCGGACGGGCTAGCGGTCCCTACGAGCAGTACTTC. Protein: CASSGRASGPYEQYF.

The chain links TRBV9 to TRBJ1-1; 10 bases align to TRBD1. CDR1 and CDR2 (germline): SGDLS, YYNGEE. The V and J ends lost 4 bases and 3 bases, in that order; junction bases with no gene match: 6. This CDR3 spans 15 amino acids. The CDR3 region is CASSTWTGGDTEAFF. The CDR3 DNA reads TGTGCCAGCAGCACCTGGACAGGGGGGGACACTGAAGCTTTCTTT.

This rearrangement joins TRBV10-2 to TRBJ1-1; D is undetermined. This CDR3 spans 14 amino acids. The V gene's germline CDR1 is WSHSY and CDR2 SAAADI. Trimming pared 4 bases from V and 0 bases from J, leaving 9 bases between. Written as DNA, the CDR3 is TGCGCCAGCAGTGTGGAGTTAATGAACACTGAAGCTTTCTTT. Translated, it gives CASSVELMNTEAFF.

This chain joins TRBV5-5 and TRBJ1-3, with TRBD1 matching over 9 bases. CDR1 SGHKS and CDR2 YYEKEE come from the germline V gene (reference sequence). V dropped 3 bases and J dropped 3; count of bases not matched to a gene: 13. The CDR3 is 18 amino acids. The CDR3 is CASSSGQGKGEGGNTIYF. Here the CDR3 DNA reads TGTGCCAGCAGCTCGGGACAGGGAAAGGGAGAGGGTGGAAACACCATATATTTT.

This chain connects TRBV10-3 to TRBJ1-2; D gene ambiguous. The germline gives CDR1 ENHRY, CDR2 SYGVKD. Between the trimmed V and J ends, which lost 0 bases and 4 bases, there was a span of 15 bases. The CDR3 length is 16 residues. The CDR3 protein is CAISESGISEFYGYTF. As DNA, the CDR3 is TGTGCCATCAGTGAGTCCGGGATCAGTGAGTTCTATGGCTACACCTTC.

The CDR3 is CASTLTGGSSYEQYF. CDR3 bases: TGTGCCAGCACTCTCACAGGGGGGAGTTCCTACGAGCAGTACTTC. The chain recombines TRBV27 with TRBJ2-7; 8 positions agree with TRBD1. CDR1 and CDR2 from the germline V gene are MNHEY and SMNVEV (reference sequence). V shed 7 bases and J 1 base; nucleotides not matched to a gene: 9. This CDR3 comprises 15 residues.

This clone has just one count. In DNA form, the CDR3 reads TGCAGCGCCTTCTTTGACGACTTCGCTGGGGCCAACGTCCTGACTTTC. It translates to CSAFFDDFAGANVLTF. This rearrangement joins TRBV29-1 to TRBJ2-6, with D hard to call. Trimming removed 7 bases at V and 2 bases at J, with 18 bases between. This CDR3 has 16 amino acids. Germline V gene lookup returns CDR1 SQVTM and CDR2 ANQGSEA.

The genes are TRBV7-9 and TRBJ2-2; tentative D call: TRBD1 (6 bases). The CDR3 runs 16 residues. Trimming took 5 bases from V and 4 from J, leaving 17 bases between them. Germline V gene data show CDR1 as SEHNR and CDR2 as FQNEAQ (reference sequence). Here the CDR3 reads CASSPASQGFTGELFF. In DNA, the CDR3 is TGTGCCAGCAGCCCCGCTAGCCAGGGGTTCACCGGGGAGCTGTTTTTT.

The chain joins TRBV12-3 or TRBV12-4 to TRBJ2-5; TRBD2 is a possible D gene (5 bases). Trimming pared 7 bases from V and 5 bases from J, leaving 8 bases between. CDR3 length: 11 amino acids. The CDR3, as DNA: TGTGCCAGCACCCCGGGGGAGACCCAGTACTTC. This gives the protein CASTPGETQYF.

This chain uses TRBV9 with TRBJ2-7; 7 bases align to TRBD1. This CDR3 has 14 residues. The V and J ends lost 4 bases and 0 bases, in that order; junction bases with no gene match: 4. Germline loops: CDR1 SGDLS, CDR2 YYNGEE. The CDR3 nucleotides read TGTGCCAGCAGCCTCGGGACAGTCTCCTACGAGCAGTACTTC. The encoded protein is CASSLGTVSYEQYF.

The genes are TRBV27 and TRBJ1-1; D may be TRBD1 (6 bases). With 4 bases removed from V and 1 base from J, the gap between germline ends came to 10 bases. Germline V gives CDR1 MNHEY, CDR2 SMNVEV (reference sequence). This CDR3 contains 14 residues. CDR3 sequence reads: CASSSRGTNTEAFF. The CDR3 DNA follows: TGTGCCAGCAGTTCGAGGGGGACGAACACTGAAGCTTTCTTT.

The genes are TRBV20-1 and TRBJ2-7, with 9 bases identical to TRBD2. Germline trimming cut 1 base from V and 13 bases from J; bases unmatched to any gene: 5. Germline V lookup: CDR1 DFQATT, CDR2 SNEGSKA (reference sequence). The CDR3 runs to 11 residues. DNA for the CDR3: TGCAGTGCTAGAGTGCTAGCGGGAAATTACTTC. Protein: CSARVLAGNYF.

This chain connects TRBV19 to TRBJ2-7, with a tentative D call TRBD2 (5 bases). Trimming took off 3 bases at V and 0 bases at J, with 12 bases between the two ends. The CDR3 is 15 amino acids. Germline-derived CDR1 and CDR2 are LNHDA and SQIVND (reference sequence). The CDR3 DNA reads as TGTGCCAGTAGTATCCGGACTTCGGTCTCCTACGAGCAGTACTTC. Amino acids: CASSIRTSVSYEQYF.

The chain carries TRBV18 and TRBJ2-7, with D uncertain. Germline assignment: CDR1 KGHSH and CDR2 LQKENI. V was trimmed by 1 base and J by 6 bases, leaving 7 bases between them. This CDR3 is built from 12 residues. CDR3 region: CASSPRLVEQYF. The CDR3 DNA follows: TGTGCCAGCTCACCACGACTCGTCGAGCAGTACTTC. The full variable domain, with the rest looked up from reference TRBV18 and TRBJ2-7, is NAGVMQNPRHLVRRRGQEARLRCSPMKGHSHVYWYRQLPEEGLKFMVYLQKENIIDESGMPKERFSAEFPKEGPSILRIQQVVRGDSAAYFCASSPRLVEQYFGPGTRLTVT.

This clone appeared many times. The V call is TRBV6-5, the J call TRBJ1-6, with D possibly matching TRBD1 (5 bases). This CDR3 is 15 amino acids long. Trimming took 5 bases from V and 6 from J, leaving 14 bases between them. The germline V gene encodes CDR1 MNHEY and CDR2 SVGAGI. The CDR3 region is CASSPLVGGNSPLHF. The CDR3 DNA reads TGTGCCAGCAGTCCCCTGGTCGGGGGTAATTCACCCCTCCACTTT.